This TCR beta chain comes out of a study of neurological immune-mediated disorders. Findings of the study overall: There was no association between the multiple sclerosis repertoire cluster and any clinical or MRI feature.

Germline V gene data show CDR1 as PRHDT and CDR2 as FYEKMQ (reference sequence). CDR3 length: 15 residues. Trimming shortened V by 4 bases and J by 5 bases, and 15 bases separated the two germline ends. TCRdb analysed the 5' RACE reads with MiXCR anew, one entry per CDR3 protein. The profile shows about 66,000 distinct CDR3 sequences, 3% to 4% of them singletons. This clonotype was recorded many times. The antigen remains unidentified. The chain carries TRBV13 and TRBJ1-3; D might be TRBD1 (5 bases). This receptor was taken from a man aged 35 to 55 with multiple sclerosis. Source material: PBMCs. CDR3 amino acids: CASSSPGAGRNTIYF. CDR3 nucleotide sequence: TGTGCCAGCAGCTCCCCCGGGGCAGGGAGAAACACCATATATTTT.